A single sample is the source of the 21 T cell receptor beta chains below, sequenced in a study of T cell changes during pregnancy in multiple sclerosis (dated by TCRdb to about 2019). The library was generated by the immunoSEQ multiplex PCR assay. As stored in TCRdb, this immuneACCESS dataset retains in-frame rearrangements with V and J assigned. A fraction of the clones does not appear; measured against another copy, unresolved V genes explain less than half of the discrepancy, and the remainder lacks a known reason. The sample records 25,000 to 40,000 clones, roughly 86% of which are singletons. Of the sample, around 8% is held by the ten largest clones. The starting material was CD8+ T cells from peripheral blood mononuclear cells, obtained before pregnancy. The receptors here all came from a female donor with multiple sclerosis, enrolled in a pregnancy study.

V and J are TRBV27 and TRBJ2-1, with 8 bases aligning to TRBD1. The CDR3 covers 14 residues. Germline V gene data show CDR1 as MNHEY and CDR2 as SMNVEV (reference sequence). The V and J ends lost 5 bases and 7 bases, in that order; junction bases with no gene match: 7. The CDR3 nucleotides read TGTGCCAGCAGTGGGGCAGGGGGCACGAATGAGCAGTTCTTC. Its protein product is CASSGAGGTNEQFF.

V gene TRBV21-1 combines with J gene TRBJ2-2; the listed D gene, TRBD1, was not tested against the DNA. TRBV21-1 is an annotated pseudogene. The CDR3 length is 15 residues. CDR3 DNA sequence: TGTGCCAGCAGCCACCGACAGGGGAAGACCGGGGAGCTGTTTTTT. This translates into CASSHRQGKTGELFF.

The J gene is TRBJ1-1, the V gene TRBV5-5; D possibly corresponds to TRBD1 (5 bases). CDR3 length equals 16 residues. In germline, CDR1 is SGHKS, CDR2 YYEKEE (reference sequence). Deletions cut 0 bases from V and 4 bases from J, with 16 bases between. CDR3 sequence (DNA): TGTGCCAGCAGCTTGGTCGGGCCGGGGGAAGGCACTGAAGCTTTCTTT. Translation: CASSLVGPGEGTEAFF.

The chain couples TRBV7-2 to TRBJ2-7; unclear D gene. Germline lookup yields CDR1 SGHTA and CDR2 FQGNSA. V lost 1 base, J lost 3 bases, and 10 bases lay in between. There are 14 residues in the CDR3. The chain's CDR3 is CASSLGSYGYEQYF. In DNA, the CDR3 is TGTGCCAGCAGCTTAGGCTCCTACGGCTACGAGCAGTACTTC.

The chain uses TRBV19 and TRBJ1-6, with D hard to call. This CDR3 contains 13 residues. Trimming removed 5 bases from V and 7 bases from J, with 9 bases in between. Germline V gene lookup returns CDR1 LNHDA and CDR2 SQIVND (reference sequence). Here the CDR3 reads CASSELENSPLHF. The CDR3 DNA sequence: TGTGCCAGTAGTGAGTTGGAGAATTCACCCCTCCACTTT.

The rearrangement links TRBV15 to TRBJ1-1, with 9 nucleotides matching TRBD1. This CDR3 spans 14 amino acids. V dropped 6 bases and J dropped 4; count of bases not matched to a gene: 6. Germline-derived CDR1 and CDR2 are LNHNV and YYDKDF (reference sequence). The CDR3 nucleotides read TGTGCCACCAGACCGGGACAGGGAGTCACTGAAGCTTTCTTT. Translation: CATRPGQGVTEAFF.

The rearrangement links TRBV7-3 to TRBJ1-1, with TRBD1 identical over 9 bases. The CDR3 contains 13 residues. The germline gives CDR1 SGHTA, CDR2 FQGTGA. V lost 5 bases and J lost 10; bases outside the gene matches: 8. CDR3 protein: CASSRGQGLAAFF. The CDR3 DNA sequence: TGTGCCAGCAGCCGGGGACAGGGTTTAGCAGCTTTCTTT. Full variable domain (outside the CDR3, taken from reference TRBV7-3 and TRBJ1-1): GAGVSQTPSNKVTEKGKYVELRCDPISGHTALYWYRQSLGQGPEFLIYFQGTGAADDSGLPNDRFFAVRPEGSVSTLKIQRTERGDSAVYLCASSRGQGLAAFFGQGTRLTVV.

The V and J genes are TRBV19 and TRBJ2-1; tentatively, D is TRBD2 (7 bases). Germline lookup yields CDR1 LNHDA and CDR2 SQIVND (reference sequence). V was clipped by 0 bases and J by 5 bases, with 17 bases between them. The CDR3 extends over 17 amino acids. The CDR3 reads CASSIDPGGAYHNEQFF. The CDR3 bases are TGTGCCAGTAGTATAGATCCTGGGGGGGCTTACCACAATGAGCAGTTCTTC.

V usage is TRBV19 and J usage is TRBJ2-7; TRBD1 matches at 9 bases. CDR3 size: 15 residues. Trimming took 11 bases from V and 2 from J; bases not matched to a gene: 13. Germline values: CDR1 LNHDA, CDR2 SQIVND (reference sequence). Written as DNA, the CDR3 is TGTGCCGTGCCCATCCGGGGACAGGGAACCTACGAGCAGTACTTC. It specifies CAVPIRGQGTYEQYF. Filled out from reference TRBV19 and TRBJ2-7, the complete variable domain reads DGGITQSPKYLFRKEGQNVTLSCEQNLNHDAMYWYRQDPGQGLRLIYYSQIVNDFQKGDIAEGYSVSREKKESFPLTVTSAQKNPTAFYLCAVPIRGQGTYEQYFGPGTRLTVT.

This rearrangement joins TRBV19 to TRBJ2-7, with D possibly matching TRBD1 (6 bases). Looked up from germline, CDR1 is LNHDA and CDR2 is SQIVND (reference sequence). The CDR3 has 13 residues. Trimming stripped 5 bases from V and 3 bases from J, with 11 bases between. The CDR3 DNA follows: TGTGCCAGTAGTTACAACAGGGACTACGAGCAGTACTTC. Translating it yields CASSYNRDYEQYF.

V usage is TRBV14 and J usage is TRBJ2-2; 13 bases are a match to TRBD2. The CDR3 covers 16 residues. J was trimmed by 5 bases and V by 4 bases; bases with no gene match: 4. Per germline, CDR1 SGHDN and CDR2 FVKESK. The CDR3 coding sequence is TGTGCCAGCAGCCTTTTGGGACTAGCGGGAACCGGGGAGCTGTTTTTT. Translation gives CASSLLGLAGTGELFF.

The chain joins TRBV6-1 to TRBJ2-7, with 9 bases matching TRBD1. The junction had 11 bases not matched to a gene; V was cut back by 3 bases and J by 2 bases. CDR3 length: 17 amino acids. Germline V gene sequence: CDR1 MNHNS, CDR2 SASEGT. CDR3 loop: CASSEGYRGPGAYEQYF. The CDR3 bases are TGTGCCAGCAGTGAGGGGTACAGGGGGCCTGGGGCCTACGAGCAGTACTTC.

The chain is built from TRBV28 and TRBJ1-5; D not resolved. This CDR3 has 11 amino acids. Trimming pared 3 bases from V and 5 bases from J, leaving 2 bases between. Germline V CDR1 and CDR2: MDHEN, SYDVKM. CDR3 protein: CASSFDQPQHF. CDR3 nucleotide sequence: TGTGCCAGCAGTTTCGATCAGCCCCAGCATTTT.

The chain joins TRBV4-1 to TRBJ2-7, with 10 bases identical to TRBD1. CDR1 MGHRA and CDR2 YSYEKL come from the germline V gene. The V segment lost 4 bases and the J segment 7 bases; nucleotides outside the gene matches: 10. CDR3 length equals 15 residues. CDR3 sequence reads: CASSLNPGQGSEQYF. The CDR3 DNA reads TGCGCCAGCAGCCTCAACCCGGGACAGGGGTCTGAGCAGTACTTC.

This clone rates as medium-sized. DNA of the CDR3: TGCGCCAGCAGCTTGGCCAACGAGCAGTACTTC. Its protein product is CASSLANEQYF. The chain is built from TRBV5-1 and TRBJ2-7; no reliable D call. The CDR3 is 11 amino acids. Germline V gene data show CDR1 as SGHRS and CDR2 as YFSETQ. V lost 0 bases, J lost 5 bases, and 3 bases lay in between.

V is TRBV19 and J is TRBJ2-2; TRBD1 aligns across 8 bases. The CDR3 sequence is 13 residues long. From germline, CDR1 is LNHDA and CDR2 SQIVND (reference sequence). V lost 4 bases, J lost 7 bases, and 2 bases stayed unmatched. This chain's CDR3 is CASSNTGGGELFF. The CDR3, as DNA: TGTGCCAGTAGTAACACAGGGGGCGGGGAGCTGTTTTTT.

The chain uses TRBV6-1 and TRBJ2-2; D perhaps matches TRBD1 (6 bases). The V and J ends lost 1 base and 2 bases respectively, with 11 bases between them. Germline V gene lookup returns CDR1 MNHNS and CDR2 SASEGT. The CDR3 covers 16 residues. CDR3 DNA sequence: TGTGCCAGCAGTGAAGGACAGGCGGGTAACACCGGGGAGCTGTTTTTT. The encoded protein is CASSEGQAGNTGELFF.

The chain carries TRBV5-4 and TRBJ2-2; TRBD2 matches 7 bases. With 4 bases clipped from V and 3 bases from J, the junction kept 9 bases outside the gene matches. Germline CDR1 is SGHNT and CDR2 is YYREEE (reference sequence). The CDR3 runs 16 residues. CDR3 protein: CASSPSTSSDTGELFF. The CDR3 DNA sequence: TGTGCCAGCAGCCCGTCGACTAGCTCGGACACCGGGGAGCTGTTTTTT.

This chain connects TRBV6-6 to TRBJ1-1, with D maybe TRBD1 (6 bases). CDR3 size: 14 residues. Germline V gene data show CDR1 as MNHNY and CDR2 as SVGAGI (reference sequence). V lost 8 bases and J lost 4, with 17 bases in between. As DNA, the CDR3 is TGTGCCAGCTCCACACCGGGGGGGGCCACTGAAGCTTTCTTT. This encodes CASSTPGGATEAFF.

The chain has TRBV25-1 and TRBJ2-1; 8 positions match TRBD1. This CDR3 is 16 amino acids long. Germline V CDR1 and CDR2: MGHDK, SYGVNS. Losses at the gene ends were 5 bases for V and 0 bases for J; bases not matched to a gene: 6. The CDR3 loop is CASSPPGQGSYNEQFF. As DNA, the CDR3 is TGTGCCAGCAGTCCTCCTGGACAGGGCTCCTACAATGAGCAGTTCTTC.

The V and J genes are TRBV6-1 and TRBJ2-1, with D perhaps TRBD2 (7 bases). CDR3 length equals 15 residues. Germline V gene sequence: CDR1 MNHNS, CDR2 SASEGT. The V gene lost 3 bases and the J gene lost 2 bases, with 11 bases spanning the gap. CDR3 residues: CASSDWEGAYNEQFF. The CDR3 DNA is TGTGCCAGCAGTGATTGGGAGGGGGCCTACAATGAGCAGTTCTTC.